The source of this TCR beta chain is a study of naive and memory T cell subsets (dated by TCRdb to about 2017). In the study overall: In the figure summarizing the skin biopsy and whole blood samples, 10 or so blood donors, 7 tuberculin skin test biopsies and 3 saline control biopsies were reported. PCR2 was typically a SYBR Green qPCR stopped at a set threshold; low-input samples could instead use end-point PCR (around 6 cycles).

CDR1 and CDR2 were assigned from the germline V gene as MNHNS and SASEGT. Its CDR3 holds 13 amino acids, cysteine through phenylalanine. The kept DNA is CDR3 alone, 39 bases in frame from the first base. Trimming at the junction amounts to 4 bases on V and 4 bases on J, and the germline ends lie 9 bases apart. A robust, sensitive protocol for the amplification, sequencing and analysis of TCRs was described in the study, in which 3' ligation of a UMI-containing oligonucleotide to TCR cDNA was used. For whole blood analysis, approximately 2.4 ml of peripheral blood was collected from healthy adult volunteers into Tempus tubes, and RNA was extracted following the manufacturer's instructions. Before reverse transcription, total RNA that had not been cell sorted was treated with RQ1 DNase, with a target input of 1 to 1000 ng. To check how robust the pipeline was in samples where T cells make up a minority population, libraries were built from skin biopsies and whole blood.

This clonotype was counted a few times. The antigen this receptor binds is unknown. No base quality values were provided; no much bigger clone lies one nucleotide off. What the study reported, not specific to this receptor: The potential sensitivity of the RNA-based method to TCR transcript changes with T cell activation and differentiation was acknowledged.

The library was generated by 5' RACE. The ligated cDNA was amplified in four rounds of PCR with nested alpha and beta constant region primers together with the SP2 primer. For the blood and skin samples, TCR RNA was reverse transcribed with SuperScript IV using primers for the alpha and beta constant regions. Using T4 RNA ligase 1, an oligonucleotide carrying both the Illumina SP2 primer and a UMI was ligated onto the 3' end of the cDNA. To prevent hairpin formation, the 12-nucleotide UMI was made up of two random hexamers with an eight-base spacer between them. From the second PCR onward, the TCR alpha and beta chain libraries were handled separately, and dual indexing was used for multiplexing. After pooling, the indexed libraries were analyzed by capillary electrophoresis and sequenced on either an Illumina MiSeq or NextSeq. PhiX DNA at about 4.5-7% was added to the libraries to raise base diversity and improve cluster recognition. As for how the authors treated the data: UMIs were extracted from read 2 by Demultiplexor and combined with the TCR sequence from read 1, and reads were split according to sample indices. V and J genes and V-J junctions were identified by Decombinator, which gave every TCR a five-part identifier that included V and J deletions. UMIs were used by Collapsinator to correct sequencing errors and PCR amplification heterogeneity, so that a UMI-based abundance was obtained for each TCR. CDR3Translator turned identifiers into nucleotide sequence, translated the nucleotide sequence into amino acids, and pulled out CDR3 regions based on terminal motifs. After normalization to the amount of input RNA, the error-corrected alpha and beta TCR counts from blood and from skin were compared. The public reads were run again by TCRdb, first through fastp at Q25 and then through MiXCR, and only productive beta chains were kept. Entries that share a CDR3 protein sequence are merged under the most common genes and DNA. TCRdb, not the authors, supplied the V and J calls. The sample records roughly 56,000 distinct CDR3 sequences, 5.5% to 8.5% of which are singletons. 8.5% to 10% of the sample belongs to the ten largest clones.

This chain is built from TRBV6-1 and TRBJ2-3; the D region possibly corresponds to TRBD2 (5 bases align). The receptor was derived from a male donor in good health. CDR3 reads: CASSAMEADTQYF. The nucleotides read TGTGCCAGCAGTGCAATGGAGGCAGATACGCAGTATTTT.